A selection of T cell receptor beta chains follows, all from one sample in a study of shared clonotypes between healthy human individuals. The method was immunoSEQ multiplex PCR; TCRdb's version includes in-frame clones alone and lacks a portion of them. The sample shows roughly 640,000 clones, over 65% of them seen only once. What was sequenced was memory CD4+ T cells sorted from blood. Source of these receptors: a woman in her 30s in good health. The CDR3 runs from the conserved cysteine through the conserved F or W. The D gene is left open where the match is weak. Clone size, where shown, is once, few, many, or a class for clones that have expanded.

V gene	J gene	D gene	clone size	CDR3 protein	CDR3 DNA
TRBV27	TRBJ1-2	NA	NA	CASSLYASLPDGYTF	TGTGCCAGCAGTTTATATGCGTCTCTCCCGGATGGCTACACCTTC
TRBV2	TRBJ1-4	NA	NA	CASSVSEKLFF	TGTGCCAGCAGTGTTTCCGAAAAACTGTTTTTT
TRBV5-1	TRBJ2-7	NA	NA	CASSRDKELYEQYF	TGCGCCAGCAGCCGGGACAAAGAACTCTACGAGCAGTACTTC
TRBV6-6	TRBJ2-3	NA	few	CASSYWGRGQADTQYF	TGTGCCAGCAGTTATTGGGGGAGGGGGCAAGCAGATACGCAGTATTTT
TRBV6-5	TRBJ1-1	TRBD1	few	CASSRDRGWAEAFF	TGTGCCAGCAGTCGGGACAGGGGGTGGGCTGAAGCTTTCTTT
TRBV30	TRBJ2-5	TRBD1	NA	CAWIQGTGGGETQYF	TGTGCCTGGATCCAGGGGACAGGGGGAGGTGAGACCCAGTACTTC
TRBV10-2	TRBJ2-3	TRBD2	NA	CASTKTSGLTDTQYF	TGCGCCAGCACTAAGACTAGCGGGCTTACAGATACGCAGTATTTT
TRBV7-8	TRBJ2-2	NA	NA	CASSLLTGNTGELFF	TGTGCCAGCAGCTTACTGACAGGGAACACCGGGGAGCTGTTTTTT
TRBV29-1	TRBJ2-3	TRBD2	NA	CSVQTGTSGNLQYF	TGCAGCGTTCAAACCGGGACTAGCGGGAACCTGCAGTATTTT
TRBV2	TRBJ2-6	TRBD1	NA	CARRPGQGFFGANVLTF	TGTGCCAGGAGACCGGGACAGGGTTTCTTTGGGGCCAACGTCCTGACTTTC
TRBV7-8	TRBJ2-5	NA	once	CASSPHVETQYF	TGTGCCAGCAGCCCACACGTTGAGACCCAGTACTTC
TRBV5-4	TRBJ1-3	TRBD1	once	CASSSGTVSGNTIYF	TGTGCCAGCAGCTCGGGGACAGTCTCTGGAAACACCATATATTTT
TRBV29-1	TRBJ2-5	NA	NA	CSVDSETVGGTQYF	TGCAGCGTGGATTCGGAGACAGTCGGGGGGACCCAGTACTTC
TRBV7-2	TRBJ2-7	TRBD2	NA	CASSLGAGGVYEQYF	TGTGCCAGCAGCTTAGGGGCGGGAGGGGTCTACGAGCAGTACTTC
TRBV7-3	TRBJ2-1	TRBD2	NA	CASSQSGRAGEQFF	TGTGCCAGCAGTCAAAGCGGGAGGGCCGGTGAGCAGTTCTTC
TRBV11-2	TRBJ2-7	TRBD1	NA	CASSSTGAPGEQYF	TGTGCCAGCAGCTCAACAGGGGCCCCTGGGGAGCAGTACTTC